One sample yielded the 26 T cell receptor beta chains listed below, sequenced in a study of T cells after yellow fever vaccination. TCRdb ran MiXCR on the 5' RACE reads and lists one entry per CDR3 protein. The table lists about 340,000 distinct CDR3 sequences, 12% of them singletons. Source: CD4+ T cells sorted from PBMCs, taken 15 days after the yellow fever booster vaccination. Receptor source: a man younger than 30 who received the YFV17D yellow fever vaccine.

This rearrangement joins TRBV7-9 to TRBJ2-5; 7 bases fit TRBD1. The CDR3 sequence is 14 residues long. Germline values: CDR1 SEHNR, CDR2 FQNEAQ (reference sequence). V trimming: 5 bases; J trimming: 7 bases; junction bases outside the gene matches: 10. CDR3 DNA sequence: TGTGCCAGCAGCCCTCGACAGGGTGGGGGGACCCAGTACTTC. It codes for CASSPRQGGGTQYF.

The table lists this clonotype with a few counts. The chain uses TRBV24-1 and TRBJ1-1; D is unclear. This CDR3 is 14 amino acids long. The V gene lost 3 bases and the J gene lost 1 base, with 8 bases spanning the gap. Germline CDR1 KGHDR, CDR2 SFDVKD. The CDR3 DNA reads as TGTGCCACCAGTGATACTACAGAGAACACTGAAGCTTTCTTT. It specifies CATSDTTENTEAFF.

In this sample, this clonotype turned up many times. This rearrangement joins TRBV5-1 to TRBJ1-2, with TRBD1 matching over 7 bases. Germline loops: CDR1 SGHRS, CDR2 YFSETQ. This CDR3 is 14 amino acids long. After removal of 2 bases from V and 2 bases from J, the junction contained 3 bases not matched to a gene. The CDR3 nucleotides are TGCGCCAGCAGCTTCCGGGACAGCAACTATGGCTACACCTTC. Translation: CASSFRDSNYGYTF.

V gene TRBV7-9 combines with J gene TRBJ1-6; 8 positions match TRBD1. With 3 bases clipped from V and 5 bases from J, the junction kept 3 bases outside the gene matches. Germline-derived CDR1 and CDR2 are SEHNR and FQNEAQ (reference sequence). The CDR3 has 15 residues. Here the CDR3 reads CASSLSGGHNSPLHF. CDR3 nucleotide sequence: TGTGCCAGCAGCTTGTCAGGGGGCCATAATTCACCCCTCCACTTT.

This clonotype turned up a few times. The chain combines TRBV20-1 with TRBJ2-2, with TRBD2 matching 9 bases. Germline V gene data show CDR1 as DFQATT and CDR2 as SNEGSKA (reference sequence). V lost 6 bases, J lost 5 bases, and 7 bases stayed unmatched. CDR3 length: 14 amino acids. The CDR3 reads CSAPLAGSTGELFF. The CDR3, as DNA: TGCAGTGCACCCCTAGCGGGGTCAACCGGGGAGCTGTTTTTT.

The V and J genes are TRBV20-1 and TRBJ2-7; TRBD1 is a possible D gene (6 bases). V lost 6 bases, J lost 2 bases, and 11 bases lay in between. The CDR3 extends over 12 amino acids. CDR1 and CDR2 from the germline V gene are DFQATT and SNEGSKA (reference sequence). CDR3 DNA sequence: TGCAGTGCCCTTCGGGACACCTACGAGCAGTACGTC. Protein: CSALRDTYEQYV.

This clonotype was recorded a few times. V is TRBV19 and J is TRBJ1-2; TRBD1 is a possible D gene (5 bases). This CDR3 contains 14 residues. In germline, CDR1 is LNHDA, CDR2 SQIVND (reference sequence). Trimming cost V 2 bases and J 4 bases, with 11 bases left between them. The CDR3 region is CASSIISRGYGYTF. CDR3 nucleotides: TGTGCCAGTAGTATAATTTCAAGGGGCTATGGCTACACCTTC.

This chain joins TRBV20-1 and TRBJ1-4; D is uncertain. From germline, CDR1 is DFQATT and CDR2 SNEGSKA (reference sequence). The CDR3 is 12 residues long. V was pared by 0 bases and J by 11 bases, with 10 bases between. Written as DNA, the CDR3 is TGCAGTGCTAGAGAAGGAACGAGTAAACTGTTTTTT. It yields the protein CSAREGTSKLFF.

This clonotype was detected a few times. The rearrangement uses TRBV3-1 and TRBJ1-6; D is perhaps TRBD1 (5 bases). Trimming cost V 3 bases and J 8 bases, with 11 bases left between them. The length of the CDR3 is 14 residues. The germline V gene has CDR1 LGHDT and CDR2 YNNKEL (reference sequence). CDR3 region: CASSQRGGDSPLHF. The CDR3 DNA is TGTGCCAGCAGCCAGAGGGGTGGCGATTCACCCCTCCACTTT.

The V and J genes are TRBV20-1 and TRBJ1-4, with D possibly TRBD1 on 6 matching bases. Germline V lookup: CDR1 DFQATT, CDR2 SNEGSKA (reference sequence). This CDR3 has 15 amino acids. Trimming left V 0 bases short and J 8 bases short, with 16 bases between. The CDR3 DNA sequence: TGCAGTGCTAGAGATCTGGCAGGGGATCACGAAAAACTGTTTTTT. This sequence encodes CSARDLAGDHEKLFF.

The rearrangement uses TRBV10-3 and TRBJ2-7; no firm D call. Germline V CDR1 and CDR2: ENHRY, SYGVKD. The CDR3 contains 12 residues. V was shortened by 3 bases and J by 4 bases, with 7 bases between the two germline ends. The CDR3 protein is CAISDNSYEQYV. CDR3 DNA sequence: TGTGCCATCAGTGACAACAGTTACGAGCAGTACGTC.

The chain combines TRBV5-1 with TRBJ2-2; 8 bases are shared with TRBD2. This CDR3 contains 17 residues. Trimming at V came to 9 bases and at J to 7 bases, leaving 20 bases not matched to a gene. CDR1 is SGHRS, CDR2 YFSETQ, per germline. The CDR3 DNA reads as TGCGCCACCTCCGCCAGCAGCTCGGGGGGGGCAGTCGGGGAGCTGTTTTTT. Translated: CATSASSSGGAVGELFF.

The chain couples TRBV5-1 to TRBJ1-3, with 7 bases matching TRBD1. The CDR3 has 16 residues. V trimming: 1 base; J trimming: 0 bases; junction bases outside the gene matches: 4. Germline V gene sequence: CDR1 SGHRS, CDR2 YFSETQ. In nucleotides, the CDR3 is TGCGCCAGCAGCTTGACAGGGGTCGTCTCTGGAAACACCATATATTTT. Translation gives CASSLTGVVSGNTIYF.

This clonotype was counted ten times or more. The chain recombines TRBV7-3 with TRBJ2-5; maybe TRBD1 (5 bases). Trimming pared 3 bases from V and 5 bases from J, leaving 10 bases between. This CDR3 has 13 residues. CDR1 and CDR2 from the germline V gene are SGHTA and FQGTGA. The CDR3 DNA reads as TGTGCCAGCAGCTTGCAGGGCGCGGAGACCCAGTACTTC. Residues: CASSLQGAETQYF.

This clonotype has a handful of counts. The chain links TRBV21-1 to TRBJ2-7; TRBD1 is taken as the D call from the table, unchecked against the DNA. TRBV21-1 constitutes a pseudogene. The CDR3 consists of 16 residues. CDR3 in DNA: TGTGCCAGCAGATCAACTGGGAAGGGATTCTTCGAGGAGCAGTACGTC. Its protein product is CASRSTGKGFFEEQYV.

The chain links TRBV5-5 to TRBJ1-1; the D gene is possibly TRBD1 (6 bases). Trimming removed 5 bases from V and 4 bases from J, with 15 bases in between. The CDR3 consists of 14 residues. CDR1 is SGHKS and CDR2 is YYEKEE in the germline V gene (reference sequence). CDR3 in DNA: TGTGCCAGCAGGGGGGGGCGGTGGGGCACTGAAGCTTTCTTT. Translating it yields CASRGGRWGTEAFF.

This clonotype was counted only a few times. V and J are TRBV11-3 and TRBJ2-1, with 7 bases aligning to TRBD1. V shed 1 base and J 7 bases; nucleotides not matched to a gene: 4. This CDR3 has 14 amino acids. CDR1 and CDR2 from the germline V gene are SGHNT and YENEEA. The DNA of the CDR3 is TGTGCCAGCAGCTTAGGACAGGGTAAGAATGAGCAGTTCTTC. Translating gives CASSLGQGKNEQFF.

The chain carries TRBV7-2 and TRBJ2-1; TRBD2 aligns across 12 bases. Trimming at V came to 3 bases and at J to 8 bases, leaving 8 bases not matched to a gene. The V gene's germline CDR1 is SGHTA and CDR2 FQGNSA. The CDR3 runs 16 residues. The CDR3 sequence is CASSLDTSGGPHEQFF. Written as DNA, the CDR3 is TGTGCCAGCAGCTTGGACACTAGCGGGGGGCCACATGAGCAGTTCTTC.

This clonotype was counted many times. The V call is TRBV19, the J call TRBJ1-1, with 11 bases matching TRBD1. With V trimmed by 6 bases and J by 1 base, 7 bases remained unmatched. CDR3 length: 16 amino acids. Germline CDR1 and CDR2: LNHDA and SQIVND (reference sequence). The CDR3 bases are TGTGCCAGTAGAGGGGGGACAGGGGGGCCGAACACTGAAGCTTTCTTT. It codes for CASRGGTGGPNTEAFF.

This clonotype appeared a few times. The CDR3 nucleotides are TGTGCCAGCAGCTTATTGGAGAATAGCAATCAGCCCCAGCATTTT. Protein product: CASSLLENSNQPQHF. The rearrangement uses TRBV7-2 and TRBJ1-5; D is unresolved. Germline V gives CDR1 SGHTA, CDR2 FQGNSA. This CDR3 is built from 15 residues. Trimming cost V 2 bases and J 0 bases, with 8 bases left between them.

The chain joins TRBV19 to TRBJ2-5; weak D call: TRBD1 (5 bases). The CDR3 loop spans 14 amino acids. CDR1 and CDR2 from the germline V gene are LNHDA and SQIVND (reference sequence). Trimming left V 4 bases short and J 2 bases short, with 11 bases between. This CDR3 reads CASSTRQSQETQYF. As DNA, the CDR3 is TGTGCCAGTAGTACGCGACAGAGTCAAGAGACCCAGTACTTC.

This clonotype was seen a few times. The V gene is TRBV25-1, the J gene TRBJ2-7; D ambiguous. CDR3 length: 14 amino acids. With 7 bases removed from V and 2 bases from J, the gap between germline ends came to 15 bases. Germline assignment: CDR1 MGHDK and CDR2 SYGVNS. CDR3 in amino acids: CASIARFRTYEQYV. DNA for the CDR3: TGTGCCAGCATCGCAAGGTTCCGGACCTACGAGCAGTACGTC.

The rearrangement links TRBV19 to TRBJ1-4, with D uncertain. Germline V CDR1 and CDR2: LNHDA, SQIVND (reference sequence). Trimming cost V 6 bases and J 8 bases, with 19 bases left between them. The CDR3 length is 15 residues. The CDR3 region is CASSIPVGVGEKLFF. The CDR3 nucleotides read TGTGCCAGTAGCATACCCGTCGGGGTCGGAGAAAAACTGTTTTTT.

In its sample, this clonotype was seen a few times. The rearrangement joins TRBV24-1 to TRBJ2-5, with 7 bases lining up with TRBD1. The J segment lost 2 bases and the V segment lost 4 bases, leaving 6 bases of the junction unmatched. This CDR3 spans 15 amino acids. From germline, CDR1 is KGHDR and CDR2 SFDVKD. This CDR3 is CATSDPSTGQETQYF. CDR3 coding DNA: TGTGCCACCAGTGACCCCTCGACAGGGCAAGAGACCCAGTACTTC.

This sequence joins TRBV6-1 and TRBJ2-6; 8 nucleotides agree with TRBD1. CDR1 and CDR2 from the germline V gene are MNHNS and SASEGT. V dropped 5 bases and J dropped 0; count of bases not matched to a gene: 12. The CDR3 runs to 19 residues. This CDR3 reads CASSLPGGTGSSGANVLTF. In DNA form, the CDR3 reads TGTGCCAGCAGTCTCCCTGGAGGGACAGGCTCCTCTGGGGCCAACGTCCTGACTTTC.

This chain links TRBV12-3 or TRBV12-4 with TRBJ1-4, with TRBD1 identical over 8 bases. The CDR3 is made up of 15 amino acids. Trimming at V came to 6 bases and at J to 7 bases, leaving 10 bases not matched to a gene. CDR3 loop: CASSRDRTRSEKLFF. Written as DNA, the CDR3 is TGTGCCAGCAGCCGGGACAGGACGAGGAGTGAAAAACTGTTTTTT.